This TCR beta chain was captured by sequencing in a study of shared clonotypes between healthy human individuals. Findings and caveats of the study: Generation probability values for non-shared clonotypes were lower than those for clonotypes shared by all four donors. Memory subsets had estimated richness that was generally smaller than that of naive subsets.

Only in-frame clones appear in the TCRdb table, and some are missing; sequencing was by immunoSEQ multiplex PCR. Of roughly 1,600,000 clones listed, approximately 98.5% were seen once; the top ten hold 0.3% to 0.45%. This clone occurred once. The target antigen is unknown. CDR1 SGHTA and CDR2 FQGNSA come from the germline V gene. V lost 5 bases, J lost 4 bases, and 7 bases stayed unmatched. The CDR3 totals 16 residues. What was sequenced was naive CD4+ T cells sorted from blood. Subset noted: CD45RA+ positively selected. J is TRBJ2-7 and V is TRBV7-2; 14 bases fit TRBD2. The clonotype comes from a man aged 25 to 40 in good health. CDR3 region: CASSPMGLAGEYEQYF. As DNA, the CDR3 is TGTGCCAGCAGCCCAATGGGACTAGCGGGAGAGTACGAGCAGTACTTC.